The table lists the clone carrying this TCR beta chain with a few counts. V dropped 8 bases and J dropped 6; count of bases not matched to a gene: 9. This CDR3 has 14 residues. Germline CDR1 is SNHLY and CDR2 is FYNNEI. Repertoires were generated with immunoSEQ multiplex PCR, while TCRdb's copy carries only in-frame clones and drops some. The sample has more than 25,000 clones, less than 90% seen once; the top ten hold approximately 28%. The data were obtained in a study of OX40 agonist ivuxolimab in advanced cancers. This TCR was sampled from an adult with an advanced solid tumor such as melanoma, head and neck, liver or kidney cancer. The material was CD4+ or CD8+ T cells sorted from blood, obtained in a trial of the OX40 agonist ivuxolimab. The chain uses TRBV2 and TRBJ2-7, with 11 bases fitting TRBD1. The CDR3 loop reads CASHTGTGGAEQYF. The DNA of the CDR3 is TGTGCCAGCCATACCGGGACAGGGGGAGCCGAGCAGTACTTC.